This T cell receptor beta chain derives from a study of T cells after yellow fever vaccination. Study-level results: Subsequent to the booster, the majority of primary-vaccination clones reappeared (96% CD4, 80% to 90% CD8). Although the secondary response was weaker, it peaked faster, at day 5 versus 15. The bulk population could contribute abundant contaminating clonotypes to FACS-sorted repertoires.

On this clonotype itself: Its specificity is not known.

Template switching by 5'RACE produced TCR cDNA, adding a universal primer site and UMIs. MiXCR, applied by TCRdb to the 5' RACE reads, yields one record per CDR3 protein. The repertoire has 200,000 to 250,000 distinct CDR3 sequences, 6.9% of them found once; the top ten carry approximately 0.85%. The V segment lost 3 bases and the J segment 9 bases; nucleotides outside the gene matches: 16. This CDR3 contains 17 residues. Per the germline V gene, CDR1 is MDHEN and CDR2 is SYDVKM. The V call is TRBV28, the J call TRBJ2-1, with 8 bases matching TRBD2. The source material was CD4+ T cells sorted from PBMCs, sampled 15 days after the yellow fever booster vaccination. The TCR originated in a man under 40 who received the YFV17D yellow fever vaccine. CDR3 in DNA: TGTGCCAGCAGTTTCTTGGTGGCCGGGAGCGGGGGTCTTGAGCAGTTCTTC. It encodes CASSFLVAGSGGLEQFF.